Here is one T cell receptor beta chain with its context. Its antigen has not been determined. Base qualities are not recorded, but no much larger clone differs from it by a single base. The library relied on RT-PCR. Sequenced using an Illumina HiSeq 2500. In TCRdb, the public reads were trimmed at Q25 with fastp and aligned with MiXCR, with productive beta chains retained. Entries that share a CDR3 protein sequence are merged under the most common genes and DNA. Recorded for this sample are a few hundred thousand distinct CDR3 sequences; roughly 11% of them occurred a single time. The ten top clones hold 10% to 15% of the sample. At the junction V is shortened by 4 bases and J by 6 bases, with 24 bases in between. The CDR3 sequence holds 17 residues, the cysteine and phenylalanine included. Only the CDR3 DNA stays, 51 bases, in frame from base 1. Via the germline V gene, CDR1 is MGHRA and CDR2 YSYEKL.

This specimen belongs to a study of response to subunit inactivated influenza vaccine listed by TCRdb under 2018. Turning to the overall study: The study used deep quantitative T cell receptor repertoire profiling to track responses to a trivalent subunit inactivated influenza vaccine. The research as a whole found: It was suggested by the authors that each seasonal influenza vaccination may recruit only a limited number of new T cells.

Read against the paper, the sample's time point label means: around 42 days after influenza vaccine administration. Specimen: PBMCs from blood, collected about 40 days after vaccination. The sequence is built from TRBV4-1 and TRBJ1-2; TRBD1 is perhaps the D gene, given 5 matching bases. The receptor's source is a middle-aged man who received an inactivated influenza vaccine. Donor details come from another sample of the same person, matched by shared clones. The nucleotide sequence is given as TGCGCCAGCAGCCTTGACCGCGGGGGGTTGGTTGTGGATGGCTACACCTTC. It translates as CASSLDRGGLVVDGYTF.